Listed below are T cell receptor beta chains from one sample, sequenced in a study of blood T cell repertoires in COVID-19. The assay was immunoSEQ multiplex PCR, and TCRdb's table has in-frame clones only and misses some. The sample has about 300,000 clones; approximately 90% are singletons. The sequencing input was PBMCs or T cells enriched from blood (not recorded which). These receptor sequences come from a woman aged 18-29 years who had recovered from COVID-19. CDR3s include the opening cysteine and the closing phenylalanine or tryptophan. A D gene is named only where the DNA matches it firmly. Clone size is given for some rows only: seen once, a few or many times, or a class if the clone is expanded.

J gene | clone size | V gene | D gene | CDR3 DNA | CDR3 protein
TRBJ1-4 | once | TRBV2 | . | TGTGCCAGCAGCCAACAGGGAACTAATGAAAAACTGTTTTTT | CASSQQGTNEKLFF
TRBJ1-2 | . | TRBV5-1 | TRBD1 | TGCGCCAGTAGCGCGGGACAGGGCCTTGCCTATGGCTACACCTTC | CASSAGQGLAYGYTF
TRBJ2-6 | . | TRBV5-1 | . | TGCGCCAGCTTACAGGGTACTGGGGCCAACGTCCTGACTTTC | CASLQGTGANVLTF
TRBJ2-7 | . | TRBV3-1/TRBV3-2 | . | TGTGCCAGCAGCTCCTATAACTACGAGCAGTACTTC | CASSSYNYEQYF
TRBJ2-3 | . | TRBV7-3 | . | TGTGCCAGCAGCTTAGACAAAATGGGAGGCCTCACTTTT | CASSLDKMGGLTF
TRBJ1-6 | . | TRBV10-3 | . | TGTGCCATCAGTCAGACAGAGGCAGGGTCACCCCTCCACTTT | CAISQTEAGSPLHF
TRBJ1-1 | . | TRBV11-3 | TRBD1 | TGTGCCAGCAGCTTAGATGAGGGGGCTGGGGGCACTGAAGCTTTCTTT | CASSLDEGAGGTEAFF
TRBJ2-7 | once | TRBV18 | . | TGTGCCAGCTCACGCGGCTCCTACGAGCAGTACTTC | CASSRGSYEQYF
TRBJ2-1 | . | TRBV11-1 | TRBD2 | TGTGCCAGCAGCCCGGGCCAACGCGGGAGCGGTGAGCAGTTCTTC | CASSPGQRGSGEQFF
TRBJ1-3 | . | TRBV19 | . | TGTGCCAGTAGTAGAAGTGGGCAGCTGACTGGAAACACCATATATTTT | CASSRSGQLTGNTIYF
TRBJ2-5 | . | TRBV7-6 | . | TGTGCCAGCAGCTTACCGGGACATTGGGAGACCCAGTACTTC | CASSLPGHWETQYF
TRBJ1-5 | once | TRBV2 | TRBD1 | TGTGCCAGCACCGGGACAGGGGGCGATCAGCCCCAGCATTTT | CASTGTGGDQPQHF
TRBJ2-3 | . | TRBV5-6 | TRBD2 | TGTGCCAGCAGCTCACTAGCGGGAGAAGATACGCAGTATTTT | CASSSLAGEDTQYF
TRBJ2-5 | . | TRBV4-1 | TRBD1 | TGCGCCAGCAGCCAAGTGGGGCTTGCGGGACAGGGGGAAGAGACCCAGTACTTC | CASSQVGLAGQGEETQYF
TRBJ2-2 | few | TRBV19 | TRBD2 | TGTGCCAGTAGTACTCCGGGACTAGCGGAATCCTACACCGGGGAGCTGTTTTTT | CASSTPGLAESYTGELFF
TRBJ2-5 | . | TRBV6-5 | TRBD1 | TGTGCCAGCAGATGGACAGGGGTCTCTTTAGAGACCCAGTACTTC | CASRWTGVSLETQYF
TRBJ1-1 | . | TRBV11-2 | TRBD1 | TGTGCCAGCAGCCCAAGACGGGACAGCAGGAACACTGAAGCTTTCTTT | CASSPRRDSRNTEAFF
TRBJ2-3 | . | TRBV7-9 | . | TGTGCCAGCAGTATAATAACAGGATCTAGCACAGATACGCAGTATTTT | CASSIITGSSTDTQYF
TRBJ2-1 | . | TRBV3-1/TRBV3-2 | TRBD2 | TGTGCCAGCAGCCAAGCAGCGGGGGGGCTCAATGAGCAGTTCTTC | CASSQAAGGLNEQFF
TRBJ1-1 | . | TRBV3-1/TRBV3-2 | . | TGTGCCAGCAGCCAAGTTGTGCGGGATGAAGCTTTCTTT | CASSQVVRDEAFF
TRBJ2-1 | once | TRBV29-1 | TRBD2 | TGCAGCGTTGAACGACTAGCGGGAGAATCGGGTGAGCAGTTCTTC | CSVERLAGESGEQFF
TRBJ1-2 | . | TRBV6-1 | . | TGTGCCAGCAGTGAGGGAGGGTTGTTCTATGGCTACACCTTC | CASSEGGLFYGYTF